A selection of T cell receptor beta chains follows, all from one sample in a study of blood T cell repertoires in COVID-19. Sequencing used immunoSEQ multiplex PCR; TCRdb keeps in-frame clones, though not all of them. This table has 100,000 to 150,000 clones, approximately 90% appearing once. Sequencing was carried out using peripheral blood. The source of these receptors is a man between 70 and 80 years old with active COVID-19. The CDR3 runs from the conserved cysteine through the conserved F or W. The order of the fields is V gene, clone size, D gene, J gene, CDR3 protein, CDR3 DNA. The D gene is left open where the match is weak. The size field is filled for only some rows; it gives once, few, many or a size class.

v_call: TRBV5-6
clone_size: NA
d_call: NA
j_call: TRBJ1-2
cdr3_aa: CASSLEGTGSFNYGYTF
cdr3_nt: TGTGCCAGCAGCTTGGAAGGAACAGGTTCCTTTAATTATGGCTACACCTTC

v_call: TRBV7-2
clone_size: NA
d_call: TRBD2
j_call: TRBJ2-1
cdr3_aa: CASSLEPGGWVNEQFF
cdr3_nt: TGTGCCAGCAGCTTAGAACCGGGAGGGTGGGTAAATGAGCAGTTCTTC

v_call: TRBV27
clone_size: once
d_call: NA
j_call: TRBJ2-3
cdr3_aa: CASSYSGSTDTQYF
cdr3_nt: TGTGCCAGCAGTTACAGCGGGTCAACAGATACGCAGTATTTT

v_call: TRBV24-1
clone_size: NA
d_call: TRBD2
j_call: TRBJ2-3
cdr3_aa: CATSDLREVGDTQYF
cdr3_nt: TGTGCCACCAGTGATTTGCGGGAGGTAGGGGATACGCAGTATTTT

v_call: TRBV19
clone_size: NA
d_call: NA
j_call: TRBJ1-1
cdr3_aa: CASNSLPRNTEAFF
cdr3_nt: TGTGCCAGTAATTCCCTCCCCAGGAACACTGAAGCTTTCTTT

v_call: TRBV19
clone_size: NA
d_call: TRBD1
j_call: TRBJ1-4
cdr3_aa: CASSYRGQSNEKLFF
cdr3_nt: TGTGCCAGTAGTTACCGGGGACAGAGTAATGAAAAACTGTTTTTT

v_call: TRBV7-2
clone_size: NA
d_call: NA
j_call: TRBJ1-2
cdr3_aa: CASSPRDNYGYTF
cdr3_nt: TGTGCCAGCAGCCCGCGGGACAACTATGGCTACACCTTC

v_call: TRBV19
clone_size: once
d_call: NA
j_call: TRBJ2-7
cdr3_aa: CASLGGPSYEQYF
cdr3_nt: TGTGCCAGTTTGGGGGGTCCATCCTACGAGCAGTACTTC

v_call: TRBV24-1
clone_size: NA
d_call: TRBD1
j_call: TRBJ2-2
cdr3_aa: CATSDWGQPNTGELFF
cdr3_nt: TGTGCCACCAGTGATTGGGGACAGCCTAACACCGGGGAGCTGTTTTTT

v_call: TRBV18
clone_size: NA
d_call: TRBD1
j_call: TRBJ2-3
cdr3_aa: CASSPLPGTGVTDTQYF
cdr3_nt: TGTGCCAGCTCACCCCTTCCCGGGACAGGGGTAACAGATACGCAGTATTTT